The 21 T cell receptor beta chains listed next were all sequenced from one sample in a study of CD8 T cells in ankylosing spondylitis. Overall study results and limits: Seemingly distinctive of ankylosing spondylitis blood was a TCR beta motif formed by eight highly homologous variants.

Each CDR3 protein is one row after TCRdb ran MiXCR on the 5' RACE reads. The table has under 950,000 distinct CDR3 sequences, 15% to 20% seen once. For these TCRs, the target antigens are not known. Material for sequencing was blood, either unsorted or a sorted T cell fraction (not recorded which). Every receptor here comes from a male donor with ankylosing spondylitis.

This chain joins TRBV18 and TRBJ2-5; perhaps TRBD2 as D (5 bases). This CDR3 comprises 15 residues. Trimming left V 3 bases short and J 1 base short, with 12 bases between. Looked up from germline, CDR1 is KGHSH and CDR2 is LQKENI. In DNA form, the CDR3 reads TGTGCCAGCTCACCTCAGGTGGGAGTCCAAGAGACCCAGTACTTC. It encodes CASSPQVGVQETQYF.

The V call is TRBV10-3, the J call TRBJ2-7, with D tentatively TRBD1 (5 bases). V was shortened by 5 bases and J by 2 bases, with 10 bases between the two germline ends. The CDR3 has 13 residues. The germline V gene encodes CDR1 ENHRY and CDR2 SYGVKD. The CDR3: CAISQGEPYEQYF. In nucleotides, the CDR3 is TGTGCCATCAGTCAGGGTGAGCCCTACGAGCAGTACTTC.

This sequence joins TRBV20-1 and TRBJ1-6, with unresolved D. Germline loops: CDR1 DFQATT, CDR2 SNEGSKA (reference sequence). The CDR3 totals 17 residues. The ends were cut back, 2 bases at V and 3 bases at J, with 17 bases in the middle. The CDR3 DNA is TGCAGTGCTAGACCTGGAGTCTTTCCCAGCTATAATTCACCCCTCCACTTT. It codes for CSARPGVFPSYNSPLHF.

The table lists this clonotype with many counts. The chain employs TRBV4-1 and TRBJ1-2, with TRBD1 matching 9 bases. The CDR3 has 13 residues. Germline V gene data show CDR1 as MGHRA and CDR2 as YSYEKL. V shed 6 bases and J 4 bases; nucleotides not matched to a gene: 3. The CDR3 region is CASRPTGGYGYTF. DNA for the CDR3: TGCGCCAGCAGACCGACAGGGGGCTATGGCTACACCTTC.

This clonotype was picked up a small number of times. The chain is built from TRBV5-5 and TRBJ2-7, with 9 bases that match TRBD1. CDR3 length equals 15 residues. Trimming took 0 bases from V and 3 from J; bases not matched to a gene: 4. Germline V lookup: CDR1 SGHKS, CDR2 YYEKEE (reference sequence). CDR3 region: CASSLDLGQGYEQYF. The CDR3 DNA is TGTGCCAGCAGCTTGGATTTGGGACAGGGCTACGAGCAGTACTTC.

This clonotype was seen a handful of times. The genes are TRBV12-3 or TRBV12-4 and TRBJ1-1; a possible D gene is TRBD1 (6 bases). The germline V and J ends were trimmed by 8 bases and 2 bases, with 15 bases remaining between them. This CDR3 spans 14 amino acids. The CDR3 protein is CASGSRGLNTEAFF. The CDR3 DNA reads TGTGCCAGCGGTAGCAGGGGCCTTAACACTGAAGCTTTCTTT.

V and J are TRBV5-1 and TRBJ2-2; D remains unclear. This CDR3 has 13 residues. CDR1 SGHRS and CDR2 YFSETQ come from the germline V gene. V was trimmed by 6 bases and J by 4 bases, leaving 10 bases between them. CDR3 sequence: CASIGSTTGELFF. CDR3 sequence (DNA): TGCGCCAGCATCGGATCAACCACCGGGGAGCTGTTTTTT.

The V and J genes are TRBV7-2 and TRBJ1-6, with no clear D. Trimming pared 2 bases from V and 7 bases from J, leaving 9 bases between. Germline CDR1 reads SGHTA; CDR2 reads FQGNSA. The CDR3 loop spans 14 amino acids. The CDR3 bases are TGTGCCAGCAGCTTATGGGAGGAAAATTCACCCCTCCACTTT. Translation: CASSLWEENSPLHF.

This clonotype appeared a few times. CDR3 DNA: TGTGCCAGCAGCTCCCGGGACAGGGAGAGAGAGACCCAGTACTTC. Its translation is CASSSRDRERETQYF. The chain employs TRBV12-3 or TRBV12-4 and TRBJ2-5; 9 nucleotides match TRBD1. The ends lost 6 bases at V and 4 bases at J; junction bases unmatched: 9. This CDR3 is built from 15 residues.

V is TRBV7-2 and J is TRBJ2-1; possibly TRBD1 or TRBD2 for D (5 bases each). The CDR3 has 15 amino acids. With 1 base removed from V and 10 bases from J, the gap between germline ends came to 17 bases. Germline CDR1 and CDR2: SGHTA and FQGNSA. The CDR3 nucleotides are TGTGCCAGCAGCTTAGGGGGGACGGTCAGTAAGGAGCAGTTCTTC. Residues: CASSLGGTVSKEQFF.

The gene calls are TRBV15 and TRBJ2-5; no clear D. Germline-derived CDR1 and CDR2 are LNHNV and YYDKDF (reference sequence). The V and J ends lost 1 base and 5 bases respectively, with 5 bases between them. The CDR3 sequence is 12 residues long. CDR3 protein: CATSRVSETQYF. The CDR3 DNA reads TGTGCCACCAGCAGAGTATCGGAGACCCAGTACTTC.

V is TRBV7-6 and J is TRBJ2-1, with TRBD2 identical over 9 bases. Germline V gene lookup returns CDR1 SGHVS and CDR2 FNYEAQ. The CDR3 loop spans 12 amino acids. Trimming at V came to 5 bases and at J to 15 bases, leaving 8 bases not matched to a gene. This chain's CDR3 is CASSPKGTSLFF. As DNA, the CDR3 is TGTGCCAGCAGCCCGAAGGGGACTAGCTTGTTCTTC.

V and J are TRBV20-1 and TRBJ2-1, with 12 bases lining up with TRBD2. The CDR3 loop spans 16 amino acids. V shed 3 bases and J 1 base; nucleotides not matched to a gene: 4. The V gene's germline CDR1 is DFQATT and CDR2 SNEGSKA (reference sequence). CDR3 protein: CSASGTSGPSYNEQFF. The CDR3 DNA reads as TGCAGTGCTAGTGGGACTAGCGGGCCATCCTACAATGAGCAGTTCTTC.

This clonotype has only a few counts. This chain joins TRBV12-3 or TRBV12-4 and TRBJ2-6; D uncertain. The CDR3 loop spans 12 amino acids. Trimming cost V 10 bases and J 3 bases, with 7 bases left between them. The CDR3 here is CATRVGANVLTF. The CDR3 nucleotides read TGTGCCACCAGAGTTGGGGCCAACGTCCTGACTTTC.

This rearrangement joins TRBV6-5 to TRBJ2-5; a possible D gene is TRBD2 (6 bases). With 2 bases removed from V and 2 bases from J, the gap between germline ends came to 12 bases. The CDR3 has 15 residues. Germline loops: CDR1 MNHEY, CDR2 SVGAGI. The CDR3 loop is CASSYQAGKQETQYF. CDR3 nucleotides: TGTGCCAGCAGTTACCAAGCGGGCAAACAAGAGACCCAGTACTTC.

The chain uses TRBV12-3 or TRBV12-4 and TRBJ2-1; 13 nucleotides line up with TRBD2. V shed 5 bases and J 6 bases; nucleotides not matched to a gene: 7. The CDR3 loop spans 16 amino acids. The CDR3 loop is CASSPTSGGPLNEQFF. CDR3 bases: TGTGCCAGCAGTCCGACTAGCGGGGGGCCCCTCAATGAGCAGTTCTTC.

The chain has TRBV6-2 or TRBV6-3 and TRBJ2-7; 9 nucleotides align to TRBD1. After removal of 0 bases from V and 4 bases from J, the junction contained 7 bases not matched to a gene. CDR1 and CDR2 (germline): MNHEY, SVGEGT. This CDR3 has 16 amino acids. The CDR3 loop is CASSYSTGTGMYEQYF. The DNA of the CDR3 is TGTGCCAGCAGTTACTCGACGGGGACAGGGATGTACGAGCAGTACTTC.

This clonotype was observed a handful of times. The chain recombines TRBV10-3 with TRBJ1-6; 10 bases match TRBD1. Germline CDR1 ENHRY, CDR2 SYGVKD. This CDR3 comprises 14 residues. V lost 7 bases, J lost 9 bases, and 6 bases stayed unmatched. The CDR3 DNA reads TGTGCCATCAAGTGGGGACAGGGGAGTTCACCCCTCCACTTT. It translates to CAIKWGQGSSPLHF.

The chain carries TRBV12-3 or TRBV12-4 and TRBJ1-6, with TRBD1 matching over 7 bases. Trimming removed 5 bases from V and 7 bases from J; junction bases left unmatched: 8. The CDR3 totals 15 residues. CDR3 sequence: CASSDDRELNSPLHF. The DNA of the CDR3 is TGTGCCAGCAGTGACGACAGGGAACTCAATTCACCCCTCCACTTT.

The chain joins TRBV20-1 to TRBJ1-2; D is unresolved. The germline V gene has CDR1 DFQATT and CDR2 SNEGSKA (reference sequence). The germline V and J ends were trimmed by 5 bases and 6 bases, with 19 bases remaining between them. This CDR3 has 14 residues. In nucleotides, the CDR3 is TGCAGTGCTCCAAATTGGGTAGGGATTGATGGCTACACCTTC. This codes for CSAPNWVGIDGYTF.

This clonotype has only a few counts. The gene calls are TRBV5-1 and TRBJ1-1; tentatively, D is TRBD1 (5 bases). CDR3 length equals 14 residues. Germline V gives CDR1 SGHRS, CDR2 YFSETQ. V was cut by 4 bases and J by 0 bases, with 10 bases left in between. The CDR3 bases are TGCGCCAGCAGCACCACAGGAATGAACACTGAAGCTTTCTTT. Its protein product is CASSTTGMNTEAFF.